This TCR beta chain emerged from a study of technical replicates of blood from a few donors. Measured with immunoSEQ multiplex PCR; TCRdb has only the in-frame clones, and not every one. Of around 85,000 clones in the sample, roughly 94% were seen once. Germline loops: CDR1 SEHNR, CDR2 FQNEAQ (reference sequence). The CDR3 is made up of 13 amino acids. V was shortened by 1 base and J by 5 bases, with 8 bases between the two germline ends. The sequence derives from a human donor in good health. The V gene is TRBV7-9, the J gene TRBJ1-1; possible D gene TRBD1, 6 bases. Sequenced input: T cells isolated from PBMCs. CDR3 sequence: CASSLEGGTEAFF. CDR3 nucleotide sequence: TGTGCCAGCAGCTTAGAAGGGGGAACTGAAGCTTTCTTT.